The 17 T cell receptor beta chains reported below all come from one sample, sequenced in a study of blood T cell repertoires in COVID-19. Here immunoSEQ multiplex PCR was the method, and the copy in TCRdb shows in-frame clones only, minus some. The table records 150,000 to 200,000 clones, around 85% of them present only once. Source material: peripheral blood. The receptors come from an older woman with acute or convalescent COVID-19.

The rearrangement uses TRBV28 and TRBJ2-3, with D tentatively TRBD2 (6 bases). The CDR3 has 15 residues. The germline V gene has CDR1 MDHEN and CDR2 SYDVKM. V lost 5 bases, J lost 1 base, and 13 bases lay in between. CDR3 sequence: CASSPITGGTDTQYF. The CDR3 bases are TGTGCCAGCAGTCCCATAACGGGAGGCACAGATACGCAGTATTTT.

This rearrangement joins TRBV5-1 to TRBJ2-3; 13 bases line up with TRBD2. The CDR3 is 14 amino acids. Germline-derived CDR1 and CDR2 are SGHRS and YFSETQ. The trim removed 7 bases at V and 3 bases at J, leaving 2 bases unmatched. The CDR3 protein is CASGLAGATDTQYF. CDR3 coding DNA: TGCGCCAGCGGACTAGCGGGAGCGACAGATACGCAGTATTTT.

In the case of this clone: The same CDR3 arises from other DNA sequences in this sample as well. The chain links TRBV19 to TRBJ1-2; no definite D call. The CDR3 is 11 residues long. V lost 5 bases to trimming and J lost 5 bases, with 6 bases between them. Germline-derived CDR1 and CDR2 are LNHDA and SQIVND (reference sequence). CDR3 sequence reads: CASSPGYGYTF. For the CDR3, the DNA is TGTGCCAGTAGTCCGGGATATGGCTACACCTTC.

The chain carries TRBV4-1 and TRBJ2-2, with TRBD2 matching over 7 bases. CDR1 is MGHRA, CDR2 YSYEKL, per germline. V lost 2 bases to trimming and J lost 9 bases; unmatched junction nucleotides: 15. CDR3 size: 17 residues. The CDR3 sequence is CASSQPRAGLGVRELFF. The CDR3 nucleotides read TGCGCCAGCAGCCAACCGAGGGCAGGACTAGGGGTCCGGGAGCTGTTTTTT.

CDR3 loop: CASSSTSGRETQYF. CDR3 bases: TGTGCCAGCAGCTCCACTAGCGGGAGAGAGACCCAGTACTTC. V and J are TRBV2 and TRBJ2-5, with 11 positions matching TRBD2. The CDR3 is made up of 14 amino acids. Germline CDR1 is SNHLY and CDR2 is FYNNEI. With V trimmed by 6 bases and J by 4 bases, 4 bases remained unmatched.

The gene calls are TRBV7-9 and TRBJ1-1; D may be TRBD1 (6 bases). The CDR3 runs to 15 residues. CDR1 SEHNR and CDR2 FQNEAQ come from the germline V gene (reference sequence). Deletions cut 1 base from V and 7 bases from J, with 16 bases between. The CDR3: CASSLVGRRGGEAFF. CDR3 DNA: TGTGCCAGCAGCTTAGTGGGCAGGAGAGGGGGTGAAGCTTTCTTT.

This clone occurred a few times. This chain joins TRBV19 and TRBJ1-5; 9 bases fit TRBD1. J lost 6 bases, V lost 1 base, and 7 bases had no gene match. CDR1 is LNHDA, CDR2 SQIVND, per germline (reference sequence). The CDR3 spans 16 residues. The CDR3: CASSIAAGTGIQPQHF. Written as DNA, the CDR3 is TGTGCCAGTAGTATAGCCGCCGGGACAGGGATTCAGCCCCAGCATTTT.

The CDR3 DNA is TGTGCCAGCAGTGAATCGGGACTAGCGGGCAATGAGCAGTTCTTC. Translated, it gives CASSESGLAGNEQFF. The gene calls are TRBV28 and TRBJ2-1; 12 bases align to TRBD2. Looked up from germline, CDR1 is MDHEN and CDR2 is SYDVKM. There are 15 residues in the CDR3. After removal of 5 bases from V and 6 bases from J, the junction contained 5 bases not matched to a gene.

The rearrangement joins TRBV15 to TRBJ2-1, with D possibly TRBD2 on 6 matching bases. V gave up 7 bases and J gave up 7 bases, with 32 bases separating them. CDR3 length equals 19 residues. Germline CDR1 is LNHNV and CDR2 is YYDKDF (reference sequence). The CDR3 sequence: CATTIQRAEGRKVGNEQFF. CDR3 coding DNA: TGTGCCACCACCATACAACGGGCGGAAGGGAGGAAGGTCGGGAATGAGCAGTTCTTC.

This chain links TRBV21-1 with TRBJ1-5. TRBV21-1 is given as a pseudogene. The CDR3 has 17 residues. In DNA, the CDR3 is TGTGCCAGCAGCAAAGTCCCGCCTGAGTATAGCAATCAGCCCCAGCATTTT. This encodes CASSKVPPEYSNQPQHF.

The chain carries TRBV25-1 and TRBJ2-3, with 7 bases matching TRBD2. With 3 bases clipped from V and 6 bases from J, the junction kept 6 bases outside the gene matches. CDR3 size: 14 residues. The germline V gene encodes CDR1 MGHDK and CDR2 SYGVNS. The CDR3 protein is CASSDLTSSDTQYF. The CDR3 DNA follows: TGTGCCAGCAGTGACCTGACTAGCTCGGATACGCAGTATTTT.

The V gene is TRBV10-2, the J gene TRBJ2-1; D unclear. This CDR3 region has 14 residues. V gave up 3 bases and J gave up 2 bases, with 8 bases separating them. Per the germline V gene, CDR1 is WSHSY and CDR2 is SAAADI. The CDR3 reads CASSENFAYNEQFF. The CDR3 DNA reads TGCGCCAGCAGTGAAAACTTCGCCTACAATGAGCAGTTCTTC.

The rearrangement uses TRBV28 and TRBJ2-7; the D gene is possibly TRBD2 (6 bases). Per germline, CDR1 MDHEN and CDR2 SYDVKM. V gave up 5 bases and J gave up 0 bases, with 14 bases separating them. This CDR3 has 15 residues. The CDR3 sequence: CASSRQAGSSYEQYF. CDR3 DNA sequence: TGTGCCAGCAGTCGCCAGGCGGGGTCCTCCTACGAGCAGTACTTC.

The J gene is TRBJ1-2, the V gene TRBV3-1 (or the pseudogene TRBV3-2), with D possibly TRBD1 on 6 matching bases. V lost 2 bases and J 8 bases, leaving 15 bases between the germline ends. Germline loops: CDR1 LGHDT, CDR2 YNNKEL (reference sequence). The length of the CDR3 is 14 residues. The CDR3 loop is CASSQTTGSRGYTF. CDR3 DNA: TGTGCCAGCAGCCAAACGACAGGTTCTAGGGGCTACACCTTC.

This sequence joins TRBV5-1 and TRBJ2-3; tentative D call: TRBD2 (5 bases). Trimming cost V 0 bases and J 0 bases, with 5 bases left between them. Germline assignment: CDR1 SGHRS and CDR2 YFSETQ. The CDR3 is 14 residues long. The CDR3 sequence is CASSLGLSTDTQYF. The CDR3 nucleotides read TGCGCCAGCAGCTTGGGACTAAGCACAGATACGCAGTATTTT.

A remark on this clone: Additional DNA sequences in this sample encode the identical CDR3. The rearrangement joins TRBV6-1 to TRBJ1-1; D gene unclear. V dropped 1 base and J dropped 4 bases, with 7 bases sitting between them. Germline V gene data show CDR1 as MNHNS and CDR2 as SASEGT. The CDR3 sequence is 13 residues long. DNA of the CDR3: TGTGCCAGCAGTGAAGGACGGGGCACTGAAGCTTTCTTT. This sequence encodes CASSEGRGTEAFF.

The gene calls are TRBV7-8 and TRBJ1-1, with TRBD1 matching 7 bases. The CDR3 contains 14 residues. V shed 4 bases, J shed 6 bases, and the junction held 8 bases outside the gene matches. CDR1 and CDR2 from the germline V gene are SGHVS and FQNEAQ. In DNA form, the CDR3 reads TGTGCCAGCAGCTCACAGGGGAGTGGGGCTGAAGCTTTCTTT. Amino acids: CASSSQGSGAEAFF.